One and the same sample provided the 12 T cell receptor beta chains below, sequenced in a study of cytomegalovirus exposure and HLA in healthy donors. PCR amplification relied on 60 Vbeta primers (plus 13 Jbeta primers). Using immunoSEQ multiplex PCR, the repertoire was profiled, and TCRdb retains in-frame clones only, with some absent. This table holds 150,000 to 200,000 clones, under 9.5% found once. The sequenced material came from PBMCs. These receptors were collected from a woman in her twenties or thirties in good health and CMV-seropositive.

The rearrangement links TRBV28 to TRBJ2-5; TRBD2 aligns across 9 bases. Per germline, CDR1 MDHEN and CDR2 SYDVKM. Unmatched junction bases numbered 9, after V lost 4 bases and J lost 3 bases. CDR3 length: 16 residues. The CDR3 loop is CASSSPREGREETQYF. The CDR3 DNA reads as TGTGCCAGCAGTTCCCCGCGGGAGGGCCGGGAAGAGACCCAGTACTTC.

This clone appeared a few times. The chain uses TRBV4-2 and TRBJ2-4, with TRBD2 matching 10 bases. Germline V CDR1 and CDR2: LGHNA, YNFKEQ. The V segment lost 0 bases and the J segment 6 bases; nucleotides outside the gene matches: 5. CDR3 length equals 16 residues. The CDR3 is CASSQEMTSGLNIQYF. The CDR3 nucleotides are TGTGCCAGCAGCCAAGAAATGACTAGCGGGCTAAACATTCAGTACTTC.

There are a few counts of this clone. This chain joins TRBV6-4 and TRBJ1-4; tentatively, D is TRBD1 (6 bases). The CDR3 covers 15 residues. V was trimmed by 0 bases and J by 9 bases, leaving 14 bases between them. Germline V gene sequence: CDR1 MRHNA, CDR2 SNTAGT. This chain's CDR3 is CASSDSYRVRKKLFF. The CDR3 coding sequence is TGTGCCAGCAGTGACTCGTACAGGGTAAGGAAAAAACTGTTTTTT.

J is TRBJ2-1 and V is TRBV13, with 9 positions matching TRBD2. The CDR3 length is 16 residues. Germline-derived CDR1 and CDR2 are PRHDT and FYEKMQ (reference sequence). V lost 5 bases, J lost 8 bases, and 13 bases stayed unmatched. In nucleotides, the CDR3 is TGTGCCAGCAGCGCCCCCTCAGGACTAGCGAACGATGAGCAGTTCTTC. Protein product: CASSAPSGLANDEQFF. Together with reference TRBV13 and TRBJ2-1, the CDR3 gives the full variable domain: AAGVIQSPRHLIKEKRETATLKCYPIPRHDTVYWYQQGPGQDPQFLISFYEKMQSDKGSIPDRFSAQQFSDYHSELNMSSLELGDSALYFCASSAPSGLANDEQFFGPGTRLTVL.

The J gene is TRBJ2-1, the V gene TRBV5-1; 13 bases align to TRBD2. CDR3 length equals 18 residues. Looked up from germline, CDR1 is SGHRS and CDR2 is YFSETQ. Unmatched junction bases numbered 8, after V lost 4 bases and J lost 1 base. The DNA of the CDR3 is TGCGCCAGCAGCCTAGGGACTAGCGGGATCTGGTCCTACAATGAGCAGTTCTTC. Its translation: CASSLGTSGIWSYNEQFF.

The chain couples TRBV27 to TRBJ2-3; weak D call: TRBD2 (5 bases). Germline lookup yields CDR1 MNHEY and CDR2 SMNVEV (reference sequence). This CDR3 comprises 14 residues. Trimming took off 6 bases at V and 3 bases at J, with 13 bases between the two ends. CDR3 protein: CASRAFRETDTQYF. CDR3 bases: TGTGCCAGCAGGGCTTTCCGGGAAACAGATACGCAGTATTTT.

This clone was recorded a few times. J is TRBJ1-2 and V is TRBV2, with D tentatively TRBD1 (6 bases). Trimming shortened V by 6 bases and J by 8 bases, and 19 bases separated the two germline ends. The CDR3 length is 14 residues. CDR1 is SNHLY and CDR2 is FYNNEI in the germline V gene. This chain's CDR3 is CASRPLQGSGGYTF. The CDR3 DNA sequence: TGTGCCAGCAGGCCCCTACAGGGTTCCGGAGGCTACACCTTC.

The rearrangement uses TRBV5-1 and TRBJ2-7; the match to TRBD1 covers 8 bases. V was pared by 4 bases and J by 4 bases, with 7 bases of the junction left unmatched. The CDR3 has 14 residues. CDR1 is SGHRS, CDR2 YFSETQ, per germline. CDR3 DNA sequence: TGCGCCAGCAGCCAGACAGGGGTAAGGTACGAGCAGTACTTC. Its translation: CASSQTGVRYEQYF.

This chain connects TRBV5-1 to TRBJ1-2; TRBD1 might be the D (5 bases). The V end was cut by 2 bases, the J end by 4 bases, with 12 bases between. Germline CDR1 SGHRS, CDR2 YFSETQ. The CDR3 has 14 amino acids. The CDR3 loop is CASSFLDSSYGYTF. DNA of the CDR3: TGCGCCAGCAGCTTTTTAGACAGCTCCTATGGCTACACCTTC.

This clone was counted between two and nine times. The chain employs TRBV2 and TRBJ2-4; 12 bases fit TRBD2. This CDR3 contains 17 residues. From germline, CDR1 is SNHLY and CDR2 FYNNEI. V lost 2 bases to trimming and J lost 8 bases; unmatched junction nucleotides: 10. CDR3 nucleotides: TGTGCCAGCAGTGAATGGCCGACTAGCGGGAGATGGGACATTCAGTACTTC. It is translated as CASSEWPTSGRWDIQYF.

This clone has more than one count but fewer than ten. The chain combines TRBV7-7 with TRBJ2-2, with D perhaps matching TRBD1 (6 bases). V was shortened by 1 base and J by 9 bases, with 9 bases between the two germline ends. Germline assignment: CDR1 SSHAT and CDR2 FNYEAQ (reference sequence). CDR3 length equals 13 residues. CDR3 sequence: CASSLGWGRELFF. The CDR3 DNA reads TGTGCCAGCAGCTTAGGTTGGGGGCGGGAGCTGTTTTTT.

This clone was observed a few times. The rearrangement uses TRBV4-2 and TRBJ2-5; TRBD1 aligns across 9 bases. Germline CDR1 reads LGHNA; CDR2 reads YNFKEQ. With 4 bases clipped from V and 1 base from J, the junction kept 7 bases outside the gene matches. The CDR3 is 16 amino acids. CDR3 loop: CASSPSTGGGQETQYF. The CDR3 DNA sequence: TGTGCCAGCAGCCCCTCGACAGGGGGGGGCCAAGAGACCCAGTACTTC.